What follows are 10 T cell receptor beta chains derived from one specimen sequenced in a study of CD8 T cells in ankylosing spondylitis. TCRdb processed the 5' RACE reads anew with MiXCR; each CDR3 protein has one entry. The sample holds about 130,000 distinct CDR3 sequences, about 7.3% seen once. Input material: blood, either unsorted or a sorted T cell fraction (not recorded which). These receptors originate from a female donor with ankylosing spondylitis or in good health (not recorded which).

This clonotype was picked up many times. V is TRBV6-1 and J is TRBJ2-7; 7 nucleotides align to TRBD1. The germline V gene has CDR1 MNHNS and CDR2 SASEGT. The CDR3 sequence is 14 residues long. V lost 5 bases and J lost 3; bases outside the gene matches: 7. The CDR3 DNA follows: TGTGCCAGCAGTCGACAGGGATGGGGCTACGAGCAGTACTTC. Translated: CASSRQGWGYEQYF.

This clonotype has a count of ten or more. The chain uses TRBV27 and TRBJ2-6; D ambiguous. V dropped 6 bases and J dropped 2 bases, with 5 bases sitting between them. CDR3 length: 13 amino acids. The germline CDR1 and CDR2 sequences are MNHEY and SMNVEV (reference sequence). The CDR3 spells CASRYAGANVLTF. The CDR3 region has the DNA TGTGCCAGCAGATACGCTGGGGCCAACGTCCTGACTTTC. Full variable domain (missing parts from reference TRBV27 and TRBJ2-6): EAQVTQNPRYLITVTGKKLTVTCSQNMNHEYMSWYRQDPGLGLRQIYYSMNVEVTDKGDVPEGYKVSRKEKRNFPLILESPSPNQTSLYFCASRYAGANVLTFGAGSRLTVL.

In its sample, this clonotype was seen many times. V gene TRBV12-3 or TRBV12-4 combines with J gene TRBJ1-5, with D tentatively TRBD1 (5 bases). V gave up 6 bases and J gave up 7 bases, with 19 bases separating them. The CDR3 spans 15 residues. The CDR3 DNA sequence: TGTGCCAGCAGCACTGGGACGTCCGGGCACCAGCCCCAGCATTTT. The encoded protein is CASSTGTSGHQPQHF.

This clonotype was picked up many times. V usage is TRBV7-9 and J usage is TRBJ1-6; D may be TRBD1 (5 bases). V was cut by 4 bases and J by 7 bases, with 11 bases left in between. CDR1 and CDR2 from the germline V gene are SEHNR and FQNEAQ (reference sequence). The CDR3 has 14 residues. The CDR3 nucleotides read TGTGCCAGCAGCTACGAGGGACGGAATTCACCCCTCCACTTT. Amino acids: CASSYEGRNSPLHF.

This clonotype was counted at least ten times. The chain couples TRBV5-1 to TRBJ2-4, with 7 bases lining up with TRBD2. This CDR3 comprises 15 residues. J was trimmed by 3 bases and V by 4 bases; bases with no gene match: 7. In germline, CDR1 is SGHRS, CDR2 YFSETQ. CDR3 region: CASSNGWGGKNIQYF. The CDR3 DNA reads TGCGCCAGCAGCAATGGCTGGGGGGGCAAAAACATTCAGTACTTC.

This clonotype has a handful of counts. CDR3 nucleotides: TGTGCCAGCAGCTTCTCCGGGGACAAGTCTCTTGTAAACACCATATATTTT. As protein: CASSFSGDKSLVNTIYF. The V and J genes are TRBV7-2 and TRBJ1-3; possibly TRBD1 for D (6 bases). V was trimmed by 3 bases and J by 6 bases, leaving 21 bases between them. The CDR3 spans 17 residues. From germline, CDR1 is SGHTA and CDR2 FQGNSA.

This clonotype was recorded many times. The chain recombines TRBV29-1 with TRBJ2-3; D may be TRBD1 (6 bases). V lost 5 bases and J 4 bases, leaving 13 bases between the germline ends. Germline V gene lookup returns CDR1 SQVTM and CDR2 ANQGSEA. This CDR3 has 13 residues. CDR3: CSVTRGSADTQYF. In DNA, the CDR3 is TGCAGCGTTACCAGGGGCTCAGCAGATACGCAGTATTTT.

V gene TRBV13 combines with J gene TRBJ2-3, with TRBD2 matching over 13 bases. There are 17 residues in the CDR3. Germline lookup yields CDR1 PRHDT and CDR2 FYEKMQ (reference sequence). V was clipped by 1 base and J by 4 bases; unmatched bases: 5. The CDR3 sequence: CASSLVGTSGVSDTQYF. In DNA, the CDR3 is TGTGCCAGCAGCTTAGTTGGGACTAGCGGGGTGTCAGATACGCAGTATTTT.

The chain combines TRBV5-1 with TRBJ2-7; D unclear. The CDR3 runs to 12 residues. V was clipped by 0 bases and J by 6 bases, with 7 bases between them. Germline loops: CDR1 SGHRS, CDR2 YFSETQ. The CDR3 is CASSLGAAEQYF. CDR3 bases: TGCGCCAGCAGCTTGGGAGCTGCCGAGCAGTACTTC.

This clonotype was found many times. The genes are TRBV12-3 or TRBV12-4 and TRBJ2-3; 8 nucleotides line up with TRBD2. V lost 6 bases, J lost 2 bases, and 7 bases stayed unmatched. The CDR3 has 15 residues. Here the CDR3 DNA reads TGTGCCAGCAGGGACACTAGCGGCCACACAGATACGCAGTATTTT. Its translation is CASRDTSGHTDTQYF.